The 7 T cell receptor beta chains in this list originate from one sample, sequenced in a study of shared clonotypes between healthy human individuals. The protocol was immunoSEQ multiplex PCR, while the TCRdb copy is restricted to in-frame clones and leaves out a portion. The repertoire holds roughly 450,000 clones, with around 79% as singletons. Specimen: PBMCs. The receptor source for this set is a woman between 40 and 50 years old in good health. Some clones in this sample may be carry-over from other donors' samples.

CDR3 in DNA: TGTGCCAGCAGATCCCCTGCGGGAGGGGGGACAGATACGCAGTATTTT. It encodes CASRSPAGGGTDTQYF. This rearrangement joins TRBV28 to TRBJ2-3; 9 nucleotides agree with TRBD2. Germline V CDR1 and CDR2: MDHEN, SYDVKM. The CDR3 is 16 amino acids. The ends lost 6 bases at V and 3 bases at J; junction bases unmatched: 10.

The CDR3 here is CASQVIAGEYNEQFF. The CDR3, as DNA: TGTGCCAGCCAAGTTATAGCGGGGGAGTACAATGAGCAGTTCTTC. The chain combines TRBV6-5 with TRBJ2-1; 9 bases are a match to TRBD2. J gave up 4 bases and V 8 bases, and 9 bases lay outside the gene matches. This CDR3 comprises 15 residues. Looked up from germline, CDR1 is MNHEY and CDR2 is SVGAGI.

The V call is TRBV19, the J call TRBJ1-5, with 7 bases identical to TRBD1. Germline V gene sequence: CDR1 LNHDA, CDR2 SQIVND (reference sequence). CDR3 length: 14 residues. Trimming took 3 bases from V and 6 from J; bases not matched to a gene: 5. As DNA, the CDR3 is TGTGCCAGTAGTATCCAACAGGGGACTCAGCCCCAGCATTTT. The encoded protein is CASSIQQGTQPQHF.

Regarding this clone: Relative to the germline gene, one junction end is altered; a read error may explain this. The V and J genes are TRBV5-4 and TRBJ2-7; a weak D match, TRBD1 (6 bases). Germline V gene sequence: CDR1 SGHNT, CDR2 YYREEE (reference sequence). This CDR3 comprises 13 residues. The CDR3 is CTSSLAGVYEQYF. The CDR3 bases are TGTACCAGCAGCTTGGCAGGGGTTTACGAGCAGTACTTC.

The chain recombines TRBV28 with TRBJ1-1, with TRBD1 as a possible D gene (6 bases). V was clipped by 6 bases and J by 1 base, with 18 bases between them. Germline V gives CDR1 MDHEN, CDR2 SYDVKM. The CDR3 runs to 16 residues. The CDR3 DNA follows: TGTGCCAGCAGCCCAAGACCAGGGGCTGGGAACACTGAAGCTTTCTTT. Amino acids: CASSPRPGAGNTEAFF.

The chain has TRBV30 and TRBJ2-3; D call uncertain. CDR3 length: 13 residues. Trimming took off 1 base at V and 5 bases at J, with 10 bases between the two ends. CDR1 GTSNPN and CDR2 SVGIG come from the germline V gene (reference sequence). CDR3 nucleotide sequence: TGTGCCTGGAGTGGAGGCAGAGGAGATACGCAGTATTTT. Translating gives CAWSGGRGDTQYF.

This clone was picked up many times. The CDR3 nucleotides are TGTGCCAGCAGTTTGTTCGGGGGGTACGAGCAGTACTTC. The encoded protein is CASSLFGGYEQYF. The chain couples TRBV27 to TRBJ2-7, with TRBD2 matching over 7 bases. J was trimmed by 4 bases and V by 3 bases; bases with no gene match: 3. The CDR3 consists of 13 residues. CDR1 is MNHEY, CDR2 SMNVEV, per germline (reference sequence).